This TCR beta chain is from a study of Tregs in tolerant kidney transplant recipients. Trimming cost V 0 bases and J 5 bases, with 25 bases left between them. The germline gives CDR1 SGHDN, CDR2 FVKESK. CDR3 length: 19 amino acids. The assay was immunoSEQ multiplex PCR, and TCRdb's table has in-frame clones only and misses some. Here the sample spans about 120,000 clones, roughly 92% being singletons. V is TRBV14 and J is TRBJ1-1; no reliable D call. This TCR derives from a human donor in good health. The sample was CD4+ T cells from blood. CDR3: CASSQDESGFGGFRTEAFF. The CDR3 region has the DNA TGTGCCAGCAGCCAAGATGAGTCCGGGTTCGGTGGCTTTAGGACTGAAGCTTTCTTT.